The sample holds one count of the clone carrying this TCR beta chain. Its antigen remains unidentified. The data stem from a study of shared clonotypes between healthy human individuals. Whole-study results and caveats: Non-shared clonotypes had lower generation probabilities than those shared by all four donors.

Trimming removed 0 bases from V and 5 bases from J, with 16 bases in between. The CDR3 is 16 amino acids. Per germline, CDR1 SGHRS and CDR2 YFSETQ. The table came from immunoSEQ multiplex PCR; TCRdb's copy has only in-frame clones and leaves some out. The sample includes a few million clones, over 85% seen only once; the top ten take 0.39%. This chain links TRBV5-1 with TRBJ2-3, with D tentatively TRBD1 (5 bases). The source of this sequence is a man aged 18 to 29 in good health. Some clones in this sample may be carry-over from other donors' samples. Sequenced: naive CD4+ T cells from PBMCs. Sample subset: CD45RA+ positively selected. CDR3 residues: CASSLGVTVALDTQYF. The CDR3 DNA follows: TGCGCCAGCAGCTTGGGCGTGACAGTTGCATTAGATACGCAGTATTTT. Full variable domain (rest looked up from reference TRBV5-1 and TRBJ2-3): KAGVTQTPRYLIKTRGQQVTLSCSPISGHRSVSWYQQTPGQGLQFLFEYFSETQRNKGNFPGRFSGRQFSNSRSEMNVSTLELGDSALYLCASSLGVTVALDTQYFGPGTRLTVL.